This T cell receptor beta chain appears in the sequencing data of a study of T cell responses to AZD1222 COVID-19 vaccine. Method: immunoSEQ multiplex PCR; TCRdb's copy keeps in-frame clones and lacks some. The top ten hold 3% to 3.5% of the sample, which has about 140,000 clones, 88% seen once. The V gene's germline CDR1 is SGHTA and CDR2 FQGNSA. J gave up 5 bases and V 1 base, and 5 bases lay outside the gene matches. CDR3 length: 15 amino acids. This clonotype was sampled from an adult who received the AZD1222 COVID-19 vaccine. This material consisted of peripheral blood, taken 28 days after the second AZD1222 dose. The chain couples TRBV7-2 to TRBJ2-7; TRBD1 matches 10 bases. CDR3 bases: TGTGCCAGCAGCTTAGTGGGGACAGGGGTGAACGAGCAGTACTTC. This codes for CASSLVGTGVNEQYF.